This T cell receptor (beta chain) is from a study of T-cell reconstitution after alpha-beta-depleted transplantation in children. Notes on the study in general: The study traced high day-60 TCRbeta diversity in some patients to surviving recipient T cells and thymic progenitors. Several hundred expanded graft clones reportedly were the source of alpha-beta T cells about two months after transplant. When one year had passed after transplant, most T-cell counts and diversity came from newly produced T cells.

Of note for this clonotype: The antigen is undetermined.

Using unique molecular identifiers, the investigators prepared the TCRbeta library. One entry per CDR3 protein results from TCRdb running MiXCR on the PCR reads. The table records 450,000 to 550,000 distinct CDR3 sequences, around 10% of them present only once. In germline, CDR1 is DFQATT, CDR2 SNEGSKA (reference sequence). V was pared by 5 bases and J by 2 bases, with 13 bases between. The CDR3 spans 13 residues. This chain connects TRBV20-1 to TRBJ2-7, with D possibly TRBD2 on 5 matching bases. This sequence was found in a female patient aged 2-15 years who had a stem cell transplant for aplastic anemia, so the T cells may come from the graft donor. This material consisted of PBMCs, mostly from graft donor cells, taken 180 days after TCRalphabeta/CD19-depleted stem cell transplant. The DNA of the CDR3 is TGCAGTGCTCCTGGACTCGTAGCCTACGAGCAGTACTTC. Its translation is CSAPGLVAYEQYF.